Given below is one T cell receptor (beta chain) in context. The germline gives CDR1 MNHNS, CDR2 SASEGT. The V segment lost 3 bases and the J segment 2 bases; nucleotides outside the gene matches: 6. CDR3 length equals 15 residues. The data derive from a study of T cell responses to AZD1222 COVID-19 vaccine. Assay: immunoSEQ multiplex PCR; the TCRdb copy retains only in-frame clones and omits some. The data hold 95,000 to 150,000 clones, with roughly 93% observed a single time. J is TRBJ1-2 and V is TRBV6-1; 7 bases agree with TRBD1. The TCR was taken from an adult in good health. The starting material was peripheral blood, obtained on day 0 of AZD1222 vaccination. The CDR3 DNA reads TGTGCCAGCAGTGAGCGGACAGGAGAGAACTATGGCTACACCTTC. Translation: CASSERTGENYGYTF.